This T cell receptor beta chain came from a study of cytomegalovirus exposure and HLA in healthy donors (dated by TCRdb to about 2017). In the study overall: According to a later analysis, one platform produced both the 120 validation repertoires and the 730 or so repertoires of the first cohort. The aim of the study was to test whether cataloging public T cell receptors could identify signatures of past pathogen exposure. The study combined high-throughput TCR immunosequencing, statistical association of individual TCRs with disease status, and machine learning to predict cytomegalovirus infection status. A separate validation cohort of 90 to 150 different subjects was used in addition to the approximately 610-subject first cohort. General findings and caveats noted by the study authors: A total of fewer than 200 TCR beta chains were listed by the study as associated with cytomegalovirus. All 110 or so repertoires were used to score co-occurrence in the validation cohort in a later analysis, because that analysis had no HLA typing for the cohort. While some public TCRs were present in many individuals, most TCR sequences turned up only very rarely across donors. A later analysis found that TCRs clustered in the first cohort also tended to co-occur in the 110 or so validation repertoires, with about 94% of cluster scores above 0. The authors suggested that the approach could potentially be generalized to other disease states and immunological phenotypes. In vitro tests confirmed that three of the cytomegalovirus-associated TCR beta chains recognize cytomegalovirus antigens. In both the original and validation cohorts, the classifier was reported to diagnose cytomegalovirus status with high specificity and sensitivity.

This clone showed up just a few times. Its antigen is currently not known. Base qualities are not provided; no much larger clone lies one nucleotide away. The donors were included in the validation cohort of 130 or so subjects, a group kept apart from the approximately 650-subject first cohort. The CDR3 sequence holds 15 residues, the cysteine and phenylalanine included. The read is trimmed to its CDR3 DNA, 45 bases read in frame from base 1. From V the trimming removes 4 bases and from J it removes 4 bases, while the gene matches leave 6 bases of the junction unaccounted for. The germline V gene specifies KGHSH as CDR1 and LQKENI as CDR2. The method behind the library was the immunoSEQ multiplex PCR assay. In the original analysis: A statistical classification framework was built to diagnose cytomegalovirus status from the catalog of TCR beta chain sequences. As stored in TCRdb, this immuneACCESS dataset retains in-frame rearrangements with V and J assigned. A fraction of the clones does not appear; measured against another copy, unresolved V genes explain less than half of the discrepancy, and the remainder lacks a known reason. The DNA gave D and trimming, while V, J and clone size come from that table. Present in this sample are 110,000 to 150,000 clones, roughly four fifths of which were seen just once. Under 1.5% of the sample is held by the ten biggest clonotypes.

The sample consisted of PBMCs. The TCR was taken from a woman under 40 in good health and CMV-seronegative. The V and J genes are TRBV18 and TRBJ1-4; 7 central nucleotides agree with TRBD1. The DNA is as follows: TGTGCCAGCTCACTAGGGACAGAAGTTAATGAAAAACTGTTTTTT. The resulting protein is CASSLGTEVNEKLFF.